One and the same sample provided the 9 T cell receptor beta chains below, sequenced in a study of glioma-infiltrating T cells. Amplification of TCR alpha and beta CDR3 regions from RNA used iRepertoire nested multiplex PCR. TCRdb re-analysed the multiplex PCR reads in MiXCR, keeping a single row per CDR3 protein. The sample has approximately 400,000 distinct CDR3 sequences, around 38% seen once. The sample comprised glioma tissue, nonneoplastic brain tissue, or PBMCs (not recorded which). These receptors originate from a human donor with low-grade glioma or glioblastoma, undergoing nonglioma brain surgery, or in good health (not recorded which).

Turning to this clonotype: A much larger clone differs by one base, so this may be a read error. The V gene is TRBV6-2 or TRBV6-3, the J gene TRBJ2-7, with D unresolved. V lost 5 bases and J 6 bases, leaving 8 bases between the germline ends. This CDR3 region has 11 residues. Germline CDR1 reads MNHEY; CDR2 reads SVGEGT. The CDR3 DNA follows: TGTGCCAGCAGTAACGGTAGCGAGCAGTACTTC. Its translation: CASSNGSEQYF.

This clonotype occurred a few times. CDR3 loop: CASSYSRNSYNEQFF. Here the CDR3 DNA reads TGTGCCAGCAGTTACAGCAGAAACTCCTACAATGAGCAGTTCTTC. The chain joins TRBV6-6 to TRBJ2-1, with D uncertain. Trimming stripped 2 bases from V and 0 bases from J, with 8 bases between. There are 15 residues in the CDR3. Germline loops: CDR1 MNHNY, CDR2 SVGAGI (reference sequence).

This clonotype has just a few counts. This chain links TRBV7-9 with TRBJ1-1; D remains ambiguous. Germline assignment: CDR1 SEHNR and CDR2 FQNEAQ (reference sequence). The V and J ends lost 3 bases and 2 bases respectively, with 7 bases between them. This CDR3 has 13 amino acids. This CDR3 reads CASSFLTNTEAFF. For the CDR3, the DNA is TGTGCCAGCAGCTTTTTAACCAACACTGAAGCTTTCTTT. Variable domain in full (rest from reference TRBV7-9 and TRBJ1-1): DTGVSQNPRHKITKRGQNVTFRCDPISEHNRLYWYRQTLGQGPEFLTYFQNEAQLEKSRLLSDRFSAERPKGSFSTLEIQRTEQGDSAMYLCASSFLTNTEAFFGQGTRLTVV.

This clonotype was counted a single time. The V call is TRBV20-1, the J call TRBJ1-2, with TRBD1 as a possible D gene (5 bases). The CDR3 is 15 residues long. CDR1 and CDR2 from the germline V gene are DFQATT and SNEGSKA (reference sequence). The CDR3 DNA reads TGCATCGCAACCGACTCTCCCGGGACCCTCTATGGCTACACCTTC. Translating gives CIATDSPGTLYGYTF.

This clonotype showed up just once. CDR3 loop: CSAGPGVNNYGYTF. The CDR3 DNA reads as TGCAGTGCTGGCCCAGGAGTTAACAACTATGGCTACACCTTC. The chain has TRBV20-1 and TRBJ1-2; D call uncertain. In germline, CDR1 is DFQATT, CDR2 SNEGSKA (reference sequence). This CDR3 region has 14 residues. The ends were cut back, 5 bases at V and 2 bases at J, with 15 bases in the middle.

This clonotype was seen only a few times. This sequence may be a read error, since a much larger clone differs from it by one base. Because it lacks the conserved phenylalanine or tryptophan at the end, this CDR3 is likely a read error. The chain couples TRBV7-2 to TRBJ2-5; 12 bases agree with TRBD1. CDR3 length: 15 residues. Germline CDR1 reads SGHTA; CDR2 reads FQGNSA. V shed 4 bases, J shed 1 base, and the junction held 1 base outside the gene matches. In DNA, the CDR3 is TGTGCCAGCAGCTGGGACAGGGGGCCCCAAGAGACCCAGTACTAC. It codes for CASSWDRGPQETQYY.

This chain joins TRBV7-9 and TRBJ2-5, with D possibly matching TRBD2 (6 bases). In germline, CDR1 is SEHNR, CDR2 FQNEAQ (reference sequence). This CDR3 contains 16 residues. The V end lost 1 base, the J end lost 2 bases, and 14 bases lay between the germline ends. CDR3 nucleotides: TGTGCCAGCAGCTTAGGACTAGTGATGGGGCAAGAGACCCAGTACTTC. Encoded protein: CASSLGLVMGQETQYF.

This clonotype has ten or more counts. The gene calls are TRBV6-6 and TRBJ1-1; D perhaps matches TRBD1 (6 bases). Germline CDR1 and CDR2: MNHNY and SVGAGI (reference sequence). The CDR3 has 14 amino acids. Trimming left V 2 bases short and J 4 bases short, with 11 bases between. The CDR3 sequence: CASSYTLQGTEAFF. CDR3 in DNA: TGTGCCAGCAGTTACACGCTACAGGGCACTGAAGCTTTCTTT.

This clonotype was found a few times. This may come from a read error, since a much larger clone is one base off. The chain couples TRBV20-1 to TRBJ2-7; D is possibly TRBD1 (6 bases). This CDR3 is built from 12 residues. Germline CDR1 is DFQATT and CDR2 is SNEGSKA (reference sequence). Deletions cut 4 bases from V and 3 bases from J, with 10 bases between. CDR3 region: CSAKDRYYEQYF. CDR3 DNA sequence: TGCAGTGCTAAGGACAGATACTACGAGCAGTACTTC.